The next 14 T cell receptor beta chains were all read from a single sample in a study of T cells in Graves' hyperthyroidism and ophthalmopathy. TCR beta CDR3 region amplification was performed from RNA transcripts. Researchers ran a first-round RT-PCR on the TCR CDR3 using the HTBI primer set. MiXCR, applied by TCRdb to the multiplex PCR reads, yields one record per CDR3 protein. The sample carries some 620,000 distinct CDR3 sequences, about a sixth recorded once. Input material: blood. The receptor set was obtained from a woman in her thirties with Graves' hyperthyroidism.

This clonotype came up many times. The gene calls are TRBV12-3 or TRBV12-4 and TRBJ2-2; D unresolved. Trimming shortened V by 10 bases and J by 7 bases, and 10 bases separated the two germline ends. This CDR3 spans 11 amino acids. The CDR3 sequence: CAKPQNGELFF. CDR3 nucleotides: TGTGCCAAACCACAGAACGGGGAGCTGTTTTTT.

Many counts were recorded for this clonotype. The chain uses TRBV9 and TRBJ2-7; 11 nucleotides agree with TRBD1. Trimming cost V 3 bases and J 3 bases; bases outside gene matches: 8. Germline-derived CDR1 and CDR2 are SGDLS and YYNGEE. This CDR3 has 16 amino acids. CDR3 protein: CASSAGRGQGVYEQYF. The CDR3 coding sequence is TGTGCCAGCAGCGCCGGGCGGGGACAGGGGGTCTACGAGCAGTACTTC.

With regard to this clonotype: Relative to the germline gene, one junction end is altered; a read error may explain this. This chain joins TRBV11-2 and TRBJ1-5; D is ambiguous. CDR3 length: 13 amino acids. Germline lookup yields CDR1 SGHAT and CDR2 FQNNGV. The CDR3 here is CASSLKGNQSQHF. The CDR3 DNA reads TGTGCCAGCAGCTTGAAGGGAAATCAGTCCCAGCATTTT.

This clonotype was detected ten times or more. This chain links TRBV7-8 with TRBJ2-1; maybe TRBD2 (8 bases). Germline V CDR1 and CDR2: SGHVS, FQNEAQ. The length of the CDR3 is 16 residues. Trimming took 4 bases from V and 9 from J, leaving 22 bases between them. As DNA, the CDR3 is TGTGCCAGCAGCTCCCTACTAGCGGAGAGGACAGGTGAGCAGTTCTTC. Its translation: CASSSLLAERTGEQFF.

This clonotype was recorded many times. The V gene is TRBV27, the J gene TRBJ1-1; 11 bases are shared with TRBD1. The CDR3 has 16 amino acids. Germline assignment: CDR1 MNHEY and CDR2 SMNVEV (reference sequence). V shed 3 bases, J shed 6 bases, and the junction held 9 bases outside the gene matches. The DNA for the CDR3 is TGTGCCAGCAGTTTTTCATCCGGGACAGGGGGGTCTGAAGCTTTCTTT. It yields the protein CASSFSSGTGGSEAFF.

The rearrangement joins TRBV20-1 to TRBJ1-5; TRBD1 agrees at 8 bases. V lost 5 bases, J lost 8 bases, and 5 bases stayed unmatched. The germline gives CDR1 DFQATT, CDR2 SNEGSKA (reference sequence). CDR3 length: 12 amino acids. DNA of the CDR3: TGCAGTGCTTCTAGGACAGGGAAGCCCCAGCATTTT. Protein sequence: CSASRTGKPQHF.

The chain has TRBV13 and TRBJ2-7; tentative D call: TRBD1 (6 bases). The CDR3 has 14 amino acids. Between the trimmed V and J ends, which lost 5 bases and 0 bases, there was a span of 11 bases. Germline V gene lookup returns CDR1 PRHDT and CDR2 FYEKMQ (reference sequence). The CDR3 region has the DNA TGTGCCAGCAGCCAGGCGACAGGCTCCTACGAGCAGTACTTC. This encodes CASSQATGSYEQYF.

This clonotype has just a few counts. This chain uses TRBV30 with TRBJ1-6, with 7 bases fitting TRBD1. Trimming at V came to 0 bases and at J to 9 bases, leaving 8 bases not matched to a gene. The germline V gene encodes CDR1 GTSNPN and CDR2 SVGIG (reference sequence). The CDR3 loop spans 15 amino acids. The CDR3 region is CAWSVQGQFRSPLHF. The CDR3 nucleotides read TGTGCCTGGAGTGTACAGGGGCAATTTCGTTCACCCCTCCACTTT.

The DNA of the CDR3 is TGTGCCACCAGTGACACACACGGCAGCTCCTACGAGCAGTACTTC. This encodes CATSDTHGSSYEQYF. V gene TRBV24-1 combines with J gene TRBJ2-7; no clear D. V shed 4 bases and J shed 0 bases, with 12 bases lying between them. Germline V lookup: CDR1 KGHDR, CDR2 SFDVKD. The CDR3 spans 15 residues.

The sample holds many counts of this clonotype. The chain recombines TRBV7-2 with TRBJ2-7, with D tentatively TRBD2 (6 bases). Germline V gives CDR1 SGHTA, CDR2 FQGNSA. V shed 1 base and J shed 5 bases, with 15 bases lying between them. The CDR3 extends over 15 amino acids. CDR3 in amino acids: CASSLGGWLANEQYF. CDR3 DNA sequence: TGTGCCAGCAGCTTAGGAGGTTGGCTAGCGAACGAGCAGTACTTC.

This clonotype has ten or more counts. V usage is TRBV12-3 or TRBV12-4 and J usage is TRBJ1-2; D is ambiguous. The V end was cut by 6 bases, the J end by 2 bases, with 10 bases between. The CDR3 has 13 amino acids. CDR3 coding DNA: TGTGCCAGCAGCCCGGTAGGGAACTATGGCTACACCTTC. This encodes CASSPVGNYGYTF.

This clonotype was observed many times. The rearrangement uses TRBV18 and TRBJ2-5, with 8 bases fitting TRBD1. Germline V lookup: CDR1 KGHSH, CDR2 LQKENI. V lost 3 bases, J lost 4 bases, and 7 bases stayed unmatched. CDR3 length equals 15 residues. This chain's CDR3 is CASSPDRVGRETQYF. CDR3 nucleotides: TGTGCCAGCTCACCGGACAGGGTTGGGAGAGAGACCCAGTACTTC.

In its sample, this clonotype was seen many times. The chain has TRBV28 and TRBJ2-1, with 11 bases fitting TRBD2. Germline V gene sequence: CDR1 MDHEN, CDR2 SYDVKM. Trimming took 5 bases from V and 8 from J; bases not matched to a gene: 8. CDR3 size: 15 residues. This CDR3 is CASSPLAGGNDEQFF. CDR3 nucleotides: TGTGCCAGCAGTCCTTTAGCGGGAGGGAACGATGAGCAGTTCTTC.

In this sample, this clonotype turned up a few times. The gene calls are TRBV3-1 and TRBJ2-2; 7 nucleotides line up with TRBD2. The CDR3 is 16 residues long. With 1 base clipped from V and 1 base from J, the junction kept 3 bases outside the gene matches. The V gene's germline CDR1 is LGHDT and CDR2 YNNKEL (reference sequence). The CDR3 loop reads CASSQAGGGNTGELFF. The CDR3 bases are TGTGCCAGCAGCCAAGCGGGCGGGGGGAACACCGGGGAGCTGTTTTTT. Supplemented by reference TRBV3-1 and TRBJ2-2, the full variable domain reads DTAVSQTPKYLVTQMGNDKSIKCEQNLGHDTMYWYKQDSKKFLKIMFSYNNKELIINETVPNRFSPKSPDKAHLNLHINSLELGDSAVYFCASSQAGGGNTGELFFGEGSRLTVL.